The clone carrying this T cell receptor beta chain came up once. Nominally healthy donors provided the samples, though records likely missed some immune exposures. The data derive from a study of cytomegalovirus exposure and HLA in healthy donors. PCR was performed using 60 Vbeta and 13 Jbeta primers. Here immunoSEQ multiplex PCR was the method, and the copy in TCRdb shows in-frame clones only, minus some. The data show 150,000 to 200,000 clones, with more than 60% seen just once and 4.3% held by the top ten. The CDR3 is 19 residues long. The sequenced material came from PBMCs. This receptor was obtained from a man aged 40-50 years in good health and CMV-seronegative. V and J are TRBV12-2 and TRBJ1-5. TRBV12-2 corresponds to a pseudogene. The DNA of the CDR3 is TGTGCAAGTCGCGCTACCGACCGAGGGGGGGGAGCTCTCAATCAGCCCCAGCATTTT. This translates into CASRATDRGGGALNQPQHF.